The 18 T cell receptor beta chains given below trace back to one sample, sequenced in a study of blood T cell repertoires in COVID-19. Profiling relied on immunoSEQ multiplex PCR, and the TCRdb table lists in-frame clones only, not all of them. The sample yields roughly 190,000 clones, 70% to 90% seen once. The material sequenced was peripheral blood. The source is a woman aged 70-85 years with active or convalescent COVID-19.

The sample holds a few counts of this clone. This rearrangement joins TRBV5-5 to TRBJ1-2; 8 nucleotides line up with TRBD1. Germline-derived CDR1 and CDR2 are SGHKS and YYEKEE (reference sequence). V lost 5 bases and J lost 8; bases outside the gene matches: 8. This CDR3 spans 13 amino acids. The CDR3 sequence: CASSPQGAGGYTF. The CDR3 region has the DNA TGTGCCAGCAGTCCGCAGGGGGCTGGCGGCTACACCTTC.

V gene TRBV19 combines with J gene TRBJ1-1; 8 bases match TRBD1. V gave up 7 bases and J gave up 4 bases; unmatched junction bases: 8. The CDR3 has 14 amino acids. The V gene's germline CDR1 is LNHDA and CDR2 SQIVND (reference sequence). The CDR3 spells CASTLRTGTTEAFF. The CDR3 DNA reads as TGTGCCAGTACCCTACGGACAGGGACCACTGAAGCTTTCTTT.

This clone has just a few counts. V usage is TRBV11-2 and J usage is TRBJ1-3; TRBD1 matches at 8 bases. CDR1 is SGHAT and CDR2 is FQNNGV in the germline V gene. The CDR3 spans 19 residues. V was clipped by 2 bases and J by 5 bases; unmatched bases: 17. CDR3 protein: CASSLLPGRSRTGRNTIYF. The CDR3 nucleotides read TGTGCCAGCAGCTTACTGCCCGGTCGGTCAAGGACAGGGAGAAACACCATATATTTT.

The V call is TRBV28, the J call TRBJ1-2; a possible D gene is TRBD1 (5 bases). The V and J ends lost 11 bases and 2 bases respectively, with 18 bases between them. Looked up from germline, CDR1 is MDHEN and CDR2 is SYDVKM. This CDR3 has 14 residues. The CDR3 sequence: CAALRTNRNYGYTF. The CDR3 nucleotides read TGTGCCGCCCTGAGGACAAATCGCAACTATGGCTACACCTTC.

The V call is TRBV12-5, the J call TRBJ1-1; 7 positions agree with TRBD1. V trimming: 4 bases; J trimming: 1 base; junction bases outside the gene matches: 6. In germline, CDR1 is LGHNT, CDR2 FRNRAP. This CDR3 is built from 15 residues. The CDR3 is CASGSRTGANTEAFF. CDR3 DNA: TGTGCTAGTGGTTCGCGGACAGGAGCGAACACTGAAGCTTTCTTT. Combining the CDR3 with reference TRBV12-5 and TRBJ1-1 gives the whole variable domain DARVTQTPRHKVTEMGQEVTMRCQPILGHNTVFWYRQTMMQGLELLAYFRNRAPLDDSGMPKDRFSAEMPDATLATLKIQPSEPRDSAVYFCASGSRTGANTEAFFGQGTRLTVV.

The chain is built from TRBV25-1 and TRBJ1-1; 9 bases are shared with TRBD1. V trimming: 1 base; J trimming: 3 bases; junction bases outside the gene matches: 6. Germline loops: CDR1 MGHDK, CDR2 SYGVNS. There are 16 residues in the CDR3. The CDR3, as DNA: TGTGCCAGCAGTGAATTGGGGACAGGGACGTACACTGAAGCTTTCTTT. Amino acid sequence: CASSELGTGTYTEAFF.

The rearrangement links TRBV15 to TRBJ1-5; D gene uncertain. There are 15 residues in the CDR3. Germline CDR1 reads LNHNV; CDR2 reads YYDKDF (reference sequence). With 5 bases removed from V and 4 bases from J, the gap between germline ends came to 15 bases. CDR3 nucleotide sequence: TGTGCCACCAGCTTTTTAGTTAGCCGAAATCAGCCCCAGCATTTT. It codes for CATSFLVSRNQPQHF.

The genes are TRBV9 and TRBJ2-7; 10 bases map to TRBD2. Trimming took 0 bases from V and 2 from J; bases not matched to a gene: 8. The length of the CDR3 is 17 residues. Germline CDR1 and CDR2: SGDLS and YYNGEE. The CDR3 nucleotides are TGTGCCAGCAGCGTAGGGGGAAGCGGGAGGGCCACCTACGAGCAGTACTTC. This codes for CASSVGGSGRATYEQYF.

The chain is built from TRBV5-4 and TRBJ2-7; TRBD2 aligns across 7 bases. The V gene's germline CDR1 is SGHNT and CDR2 YYREEE (reference sequence). Trimming took 6 bases from V and 2 from J; bases not matched to a gene: 11. The CDR3 contains 15 residues. The CDR3 DNA follows: TGTGCCAGCAACGTGGGAGGGCCGAACACCTACGAGCAGTACTTC. It specifies CASNVGGPNTYEQYF.

The V and J genes are TRBV27 and TRBJ2-7; D perhaps matches TRBD2 (5 bases). Germline V CDR1 and CDR2: MNHEY, SMNVEV (reference sequence). V was trimmed by 3 bases and J by 4 bases, leaving 13 bases between them. The CDR3 runs to 14 residues. Written as DNA, the CDR3 is TGTGCCAGCAGTTTGTATGCGGGTGGGTACGAGCAGTACTTC. Protein sequence: CASSLYAGGYEQYF.

The chain joins TRBV30 to TRBJ2-2; possibly TRBD1 for D (5 bases). The CDR3 loop spans 14 amino acids. Looked up from germline, CDR1 is GTSNPN and CDR2 is SVGIG (reference sequence). The germline V and J ends were trimmed by 3 bases and 5 bases, with 13 bases remaining between them. CDR3 loop: CAWRRGLETGELFF. As DNA, the CDR3 is TGTGCCTGGAGAAGGGGCCTGGAGACCGGGGAGCTGTTTTTT.

This clone was found a few times. The chain is built from TRBV6-2 or TRBV6-3 and TRBJ1-4, with D possibly matching TRBD1 (6 bases). Per germline, CDR1 MNHEY and CDR2 SVGEGT. V lost 2 bases and J lost 1, with 8 bases in between. The CDR3 is 15 residues long. Written as DNA, the CDR3 is TGTGCCAGCAGTTACGGGGGCCGAACTAATGAAAAACTGTTTTTT. Amino acid sequence: CASSYGGRTNEKLFF.

The rearrangement links TRBV21-1 to TRBJ2-7; the DNA was not used to check the table's D call, TRBD2. TRBV21-1 is noted as a pseudogene. The CDR3 is 18 residues long. CDR3 protein: CASTKLDPGDSPLSEQYF. In DNA form, the CDR3 reads TGTGCCAGCACCAAGTTAGATCCTGGGGACTCCCCCTTGAGCGAGCAGTACTTC.

The rearrangement links TRBV6-5 to TRBJ2-1; 8 bases are shared with TRBD2. Germline loops: CDR1 MNHEY, CDR2 SVGAGI. This CDR3 comprises 15 residues. Trimming removed 2 bases from V and 6 bases from J; junction bases left unmatched: 6. For the CDR3, the DNA is TGTGCCAGCAGTTACCGTACTAGCGGCAGCAATGAGCAGTTCTTC. Translating gives CASSYRTSGSNEQFF.

The V gene is TRBV27, the J gene TRBJ1-2; D is possibly TRBD1 (6 bases). This CDR3 spans 16 amino acids. Germline CDR1 is MNHEY and CDR2 is SMNVEV (reference sequence). V was trimmed by 4 bases and J by 8 bases, leaving 23 bases between them. The CDR3 protein is CASSYVGGDPESGYTF. CDR3 bases: TGTGCCAGCAGTTATGTAGGGGGGGACCCTGAATCGGGCTACACCTTC.

This clone has only a few counts. This chain joins TRBV3-1 (or the pseudogene TRBV3-2) and TRBJ1-2, with D perhaps matching TRBD1 (5 bases). CDR3 length: 13 amino acids. The ends were cut back, 5 bases at V and 2 bases at J, with 9 bases in the middle. In germline, CDR1 is LGHDT, CDR2 YNNKEL (reference sequence). This chain's CDR3 is CASSRGANYGYTF. In DNA, the CDR3 is TGTGCCAGCAGCAGGGGTGCAAACTATGGCTACACCTTC.

The gene calls are TRBV6-5 and TRBJ2-7, with 7 bases lining up with TRBD1. The CDR3 runs to 14 residues. The V gene's germline CDR1 is MNHEY and CDR2 SVGAGI. V was pared by 6 bases and J by 4 bases, with 9 bases of the junction left unmatched. CDR3 amino acids: CASSRDRDRYEQYF. The CDR3 nucleotides are TGTGCCAGCAGCCGAGACAGGGATCGATACGAGCAGTACTTC.

The chain recombines TRBV2 with TRBJ1-5, with D hard to call. CDR1 is SNHLY and CDR2 is FYNNEI in the germline V gene. V dropped 5 bases and J dropped 3 bases, with 11 bases sitting between them. The CDR3 totals 14 residues. The CDR3 reads CASSLQFPNQPQHF. The CDR3 DNA follows: TGTGCCAGCAGTTTACAGTTCCCCAATCAGCCCCAGCATTTT.